A single sample is the source of the 31 T cell receptor beta chains below, sequenced in a study of cytomegalovirus exposure and HLA in healthy donors. This table comes from immunoSEQ multiplex PCR, and its TCRdb copy is limited to in-frame clones, with some not included. The profile shows tens of thousands of clones, 90% to 95% of them singletons. The sample taken for sequencing was PBMCs. The receptors were sampled from a woman aged 18-29 years in good health and CMV-seronegative.

The V gene is TRBV19, the J gene TRBJ1-5; 8 nucleotides match TRBD1. The CDR3 runs to 16 residues. The trim removed 5 bases at V and 2 bases at J, leaving 8 bases unmatched. Germline-derived CDR1 and CDR2 are LNHDA and SQIVND (reference sequence). CDR3 sequence: CASSSRQGARNQPQHF. DNA for the CDR3: TGTGCCAGTAGTTCCCGCCAGGGGGCTCGCAATCAGCCCCAGCATTTT.

V usage is TRBV9 and J usage is TRBJ1-4, with D possibly being TRBD1 (6 bases). This CDR3 has 16 amino acids. CDR1 is SGDLS and CDR2 is YYNGEE in the germline V gene. V gave up 0 bases and J gave up 8 bases, with 17 bases separating them. The CDR3 coding sequence is TGTGCCAGCAGCGTAGTTCCTCAGGGGCGAACCGAAAAACTGTTTTTT. The encoded protein is CASSVVPQGRTEKLFF. Drawing the rest from reference TRBV9 and TRBJ1-4, the complete variable domain is DSGVTQTPKHLITATGQRVTLRCSPRSGDLSVYWYQQSLDQGLQFLIQYYNGEERAKGNILERFSAQQFPDLHSELNLSSLELGDSALYFCASSVVPQGRTEKLFFGSGTQLSVL.

This clone was observed a single time. This chain uses TRBV5-1 with TRBJ2-7, with a tentative D call TRBD1 (5 bases). Germline lookup yields CDR1 SGHRS and CDR2 YFSETQ. V was shortened by 6 bases and J by 5 bases, with 12 bases between the two germline ends. CDR3 length: 12 residues. The CDR3: CASNSPGNEQYF. CDR3 coding DNA: TGCGCCAGCAACAGTCCAGGGAACGAGCAGTACTTC.

This rearrangement joins TRBV28 to TRBJ1-2; no reliable D call. V was clipped by 4 bases and J by 5 bases, with 11 bases between them. CDR1 and CDR2 from the germline V gene are MDHEN and SYDVKM. The CDR3 covers 13 residues. CDR3 coding DNA: TGTGCCAGCAGTTGGGGAGTAAAGTATGGCTACACCTTC. Protein sequence: CASSWGVKYGYTF.

The chain joins TRBV19 to TRBJ2-7; the match to TRBD2 covers 8 bases. V dropped 5 bases and J dropped 4; count of bases not matched to a gene: 7. Germline CDR1 reads LNHDA; CDR2 reads SQIVND (reference sequence). This CDR3 contains 14 residues. The CDR3 reads CASSQASGPYEQYF. The DNA for the CDR3 is TGTGCCAGTAGTCAGGCTAGCGGGCCTTACGAGCAGTACTTC.

The chain couples TRBV6-5 to TRBJ2-1; possibly TRBD2 for D (5 bases). The CDR3 has 16 amino acids. Germline V gene data show CDR1 as MNHEY and CDR2 as SVGAGI. The V end lost 0 bases, the J end lost 7 bases, and 16 bases lay between the germline ends. The CDR3 loop is CASSYSGYRSGNEQFF. The CDR3 DNA reads as TGTGCCAGCAGTTACTCGGGGTACCGATCGGGAAATGAGCAGTTCTTC.

This chain joins TRBV19 and TRBJ1-1, with D perhaps TRBD1 (6 bases). CDR1 is LNHDA and CDR2 is SQIVND in the germline V gene (reference sequence). This CDR3 comprises 14 residues. V was shortened by 3 bases and J by 11 bases, with 19 bases between the two germline ends. CDR3 DNA sequence: TGTGCCAGTAGTATTAGTTTACAGGGTGTAACGGCTTTCTTT. The encoded protein is CASSISLQGVTAFF.

The rearrangement links TRBV2 to TRBJ2-7, with D perhaps TRBD1 (6 bases). The CDR3 length is 15 residues. From germline, CDR1 is SNHLY and CDR2 FYNNEI. V lost 0 bases to trimming and J lost 2 bases, with 11 bases between them. The CDR3 reads CASSEAQGSPYEQYF. CDR3 coding DNA: TGTGCCAGCAGTGAAGCTCAGGGGAGTCCCTACGAGCAGTACTTC.

The genes are TRBV9 and TRBJ2-7; 7 bases map to TRBD1. Germline CDR1 reads SGDLS; CDR2 reads YYNGEE. The CDR3 consists of 15 residues. J lost 4 bases, V lost 5 bases, and 12 bases had no gene match. CDR3 DNA: TGTGCCAGCAGTCCAGTCGGGGCAGGGGGATACGAGCAGTACTTC. It specifies CASSPVGAGGYEQYF.

This chain connects TRBV29-1 to TRBJ1-2, with D tentatively TRBD1 (5 bases). The CDR3 is 13 residues long. Germline CDR1 is SQVTM and CDR2 is ANQGSEA. V was clipped by 7 bases and J by 3 bases, with 15 bases between them. The CDR3 here is CSASGGSDYGYTF. The CDR3 DNA sequence: TGCAGCGCTTCCGGGGGGTCGGACTATGGCTACACCTTC.

The CDR3 spells CASSVGGDTGYTF. The CDR3 DNA sequence: TGTGCCAGCAGTGTAGGGGGCGATACTGGCTACACCTTC. The genes are TRBV25-1 and TRBJ1-2, with 7 bases that match TRBD1. The J segment lost 7 bases and the V segment lost 4 bases, leaving 6 bases of the junction unmatched. Germline assignment: CDR1 MGHDK and CDR2 SYGVNS. This CDR3 is built from 13 residues.

The V gene is TRBV7-9, the J gene TRBJ2-1, with 10 bases matching TRBD2. V trimming: 0 bases; J trimming: 5 bases; junction bases outside the gene matches: 1. CDR3 length: 15 amino acids. Germline lookup yields CDR1 SEHNR and CDR2 FQNEAQ (reference sequence). CDR3 sequence reads: CASSLALAGDNEQFF. The CDR3 nucleotides are TGTGCCAGCAGCTTAGCTCTAGCGGGGGACAATGAGCAGTTCTTC.

V is TRBV11-2 and J is TRBJ1-1; D is perhaps TRBD1 (5 bases). Deletions cut 0 bases from V and 5 bases from J, with 16 bases between. The CDR3 spans 16 residues. Germline-derived CDR1 and CDR2 are SGHAT and FQNNGV. CDR3 sequence (DNA): TGTGCCAGCAGCTTAGATCGCGTGCGGGGGGGAACTGAAGCTTTCTTT. Translating it yields CASSLDRVRGGTEAFF.

This clone appeared once. Different DNA sequences within this sample yield the same CDR3. This chain connects TRBV18 to TRBJ2-7; the D is unclear. The CDR3 has 12 amino acids. Germline values: CDR1 KGHSH, CDR2 LQKENI. Trimming cost V 6 bases and J 0 bases, with 6 bases left between them. This CDR3 is CASSPGSYEQYF. The CDR3 bases are TGTGCCAGCTCCCCCGGCTCCTACGAGCAGTACTTC.

The DNA of the CDR3 is TGTGCCAGCAGCTCAGAAACAGGGAACACTGAAGCTTTCTTT. This sequence encodes CASSSETGNTEAFF. The gene calls are TRBV11-2 and TRBJ1-1; TRBD1 is a possible D gene (5 bases). Germline V gene lookup returns CDR1 SGHAT and CDR2 FQNNGV. The CDR3 totals 14 residues. The V gene lost 4 bases and the J gene lost 1 base, with 10 bases spanning the gap.

The chain joins TRBV7-8 to TRBJ1-2; possibly TRBD1 for D (5 bases). CDR1 and CDR2 (germline): SGHVS, FQNEAQ. V was trimmed by 6 bases and J by 4 bases, leaving 12 bases between them. The CDR3 extends over 13 amino acids. As DNA, the CDR3 is TGTGCCAGCAGTCGTAAGGGGCGCTATGGCTACACCTTC. It translates to CASSRKGRYGYTF.

This clone was counted a single time. This chain links TRBV28 with TRBJ2-1; possible D gene TRBD2, 5 bases. This CDR3 is built from 14 residues. Germline lookup yields CDR1 MDHEN and CDR2 SYDVKM. Trimming removed 8 bases from V and 0 bases from J, with 11 bases in between. The CDR3 coding sequence is TGTGCCAGCCACGAGGGAAGCTCCTACAATGAGCAGTTCTTC. It encodes CASHEGSSYNEQFF.

This chain links TRBV29-1 with TRBJ2-3, with 7 bases lining up with TRBD2. CDR1 is SQVTM, CDR2 ANQGSEA, per germline. The J segment lost 8 bases and the V segment lost 6 bases, leaving 20 bases of the junction unmatched. The CDR3 has 16 amino acids. The DNA for the CDR3 is TGCAGCGTAGTGGGGGAGGGGAGCGGCCGTTCGGGTACGCAGTATTTT. Residues: CSVVGEGSGRSGTQYF.

Worth noting for this clone: An end of the junction differs from the germline gene, which may be a read error. This CDR3 reads CASSLSGTGGITEGTF. The CDR3, as DNA: TGTGCCAGCAGTCTATCCGGGACAGGGGGCATCACGGAGGGCACCTTC. The chain joins TRBV27 to TRBJ1-2, with 12 bases lining up with TRBD1. Germline-derived CDR1 and CDR2 are MNHEY and SMNVEV (reference sequence). The CDR3 is 16 amino acids.

The V and J genes are TRBV28 and TRBJ1-2, with 8 bases fitting TRBD1. V gave up 4 bases and J gave up 5 bases; unmatched junction bases: 9. The V gene's germline CDR1 is MDHEN and CDR2 SYDVKM. This CDR3 is 15 amino acids long. CDR3 sequence (DNA): TGTGCCAGCAGTTCCCCCCCGACAGGGGTTTATGGCTACACCTTC. Its protein product is CASSSPPTGVYGYTF.

The chain links TRBV2 to TRBJ1-1, with D maybe TRBD1 (6 bases). The germline CDR1 and CDR2 sequences are SNHLY and FYNNEI. Between the trimmed V and J ends, which lost 6 bases and 5 bases, there was a span of 16 bases. The CDR3 is 14 amino acids. This CDR3 is CASSNRVDKTEAFF. CDR3 nucleotides: TGTGCCAGCAGCAACAGGGTTGACAAGACTGAAGCTTTCTTT. The whole variable domain, remainder taken from reference TRBV2 and TRBJ1-1, is EPEVTQTPSHQVTQMGQEVILRCVPISNHLYFYWYRQILGQKVEFLVSFYNNEISEKSEIFDDQFSVERPDGSNFTLKIRSTKLEDSAMYFCASSNRVDKTEAFFGQGTRLTVV.

This rearrangement joins TRBV7-6 to TRBJ2-2; a weak D match, TRBD1 (5 bases). This CDR3 has 14 residues. Germline V gene sequence: CDR1 SGHVS, CDR2 FNYEAQ. V was cut by 5 bases and J by 2 bases, with 9 bases left in between. The CDR3 sequence is CASSVDTNTGELFF. The DNA of the CDR3 is TGTGCCAGCAGCGTGGACACTAACACCGGGGAGCTGTTTTTT.

The rearrangement joins TRBV4-2 to TRBJ2-2; 10 nucleotides align to TRBD2. Germline loops: CDR1 LGHNA, CDR2 YNFKEQ. CDR3 size: 13 residues. V trimming: 8 bases; J trimming: 9 bases; junction bases outside the gene matches: 6. CDR3 in amino acids: CASLAGVHRELFF. The CDR3 DNA sequence: TGTGCCAGCCTAGCGGGAGTTCACCGGGAGCTGTTTTTT.

The J gene is TRBJ1-3, the V gene TRBV6-6, with 10 bases fitting TRBD1. Germline V gene lookup returns CDR1 MNHNY and CDR2 SVGAGI (reference sequence). The V gene end was trimmed by 6 bases and the J gene end by 7 bases; junction bases not matched to a gene: 9. CDR3 size: 15 residues. This CDR3 is CASRPETGGGNTIYF. In DNA form, the CDR3 reads TGTGCCAGCAGACCCGAGACAGGGGGCGGGAACACCATATATTTT.

The chain recombines TRBV4-1 with TRBJ1-2, with 7 nucleotides matching TRBD1. Losses at the gene ends were 4 bases for V and 12 bases for J; bases not matched to a gene: 17. CDR3 length equals 15 residues. Germline V lookup: CDR1 MGHRA, CDR2 YSYEKL. The CDR3 coding sequence is TGCGCCAGCAGCCCCCGAGGGGCAAAGGGGGCGAGGCACACCTTC. Amino acid sequence: CASSPRGAKGARHTF.

The chain employs TRBV21-1 and TRBJ1-5. TRBV21-1 is an annotated pseudogene. The CDR3 runs 16 residues. The CDR3 loop is CASSKERRFSYQPQHF. CDR3 sequence (DNA): TGTGCCAGCAGCAAAGAGCGGAGGTTCTCTTATCAGCCCCAGCATTTT.

V usage is TRBV2 and J usage is TRBJ2-4; 10 positions agree with TRBD1. The V gene's germline CDR1 is SNHLY and CDR2 FYNNEI. V lost 6 bases, J lost 4 bases, and 3 bases stayed unmatched. The CDR3 length is 14 residues. The CDR3 sequence is CASRTGQGKNIQYF. CDR3 DNA sequence: TGTGCCAGCAGGACGGGACAGGGGAAAAACATTCAGTACTTC.

The rearrangement uses TRBV6-5 and TRBJ2-2; the match to TRBD2 covers 14 bases. CDR1 and CDR2 (germline): MNHEY, SVGAGI. This CDR3 comprises 15 residues. Germline trimming cut 10 bases from V and 1 base from J; bases unmatched to any gene: 2. DNA of the CDR3: TGTGCCATCGGACTAGCGGGGGGGAACACCGGGGAGCTGTTTTTT. Its protein is CAIGLAGGNTGELFF.

The rearrangement joins TRBV2 to TRBJ1-2; D may be TRBD1 (6 bases). V shed 2 bases and J shed 6 bases, with 10 bases lying between them. This CDR3 is 13 amino acids long. Germline V lookup: CDR1 SNHLY, CDR2 FYNNEI. Here the CDR3 reads CASSELGANGYTF. The CDR3 region has the DNA TGTGCCAGCAGTGAACTGGGGGCCAATGGCTACACCTTC.

V gene TRBV5-6 combines with J gene TRBJ2-3; 14 nucleotides align to TRBD2. V was pared by 4 bases and J by 6 bases, with 10 bases of the junction left unmatched. The germline V gene encodes CDR1 SGHDT and CDR2 YYEEEE. The CDR3 is 17 amino acids. CDR3 DNA: TGTGCCAGCAGCCTGGGACTAGCGGGAGCCTTGTCTGATACGCAGTATTTT. This gives the protein CASSLGLAGALSDTQYF.

The chain has TRBV19 and TRBJ1-5; 8 nucleotides align to TRBD1. This CDR3 region has 14 residues. In germline, CDR1 is LNHDA, CDR2 SQIVND (reference sequence). Losses at the gene ends were 7 bases for V and 2 bases for J; bases not matched to a gene: 4. The CDR3 reads CASTGGLGNQPQHF. The CDR3, as DNA: TGTGCCAGTACAGGGGGCTTGGGCAATCAGCCCCAGCATTTT.